This T cell receptor beta chain was captured by sequencing in a study of control samples from healthy donors and cancer patients. Trimming left V 1 base short and J 1 base short, with 7 bases between. Germline CDR1 and CDR2: MDHEN and SYDVKM. CDR3 size: 14 residues. TCRdb keeps only in-frame clones here, not all; method: immunoSEQ multiplex PCR. The profile shows 100,000 or so clones, around 89% of them singletons. Specimen: blood. This sequence was found in a man under 40 in good health. The chain has TRBV28 and TRBJ2-5, with D unresolved. CDR3 DNA sequence: TGTGCCAGCAGTTTATTGTCTACCCAAGAGACCCAGTACTTC. Protein sequence: CASSLLSTQETQYF.